Sequencing of this T cell receptor (beta chain) was carried out in a study of shared clonotypes between healthy human individuals. Assay: immunoSEQ multiplex PCR; the TCRdb copy retains only in-frame clones and omits some. The table shows 950,000 to 1,100,000 clones, with about 75% occurring only once. V was cut by 4 bases and J by 0 bases, with 16 bases left in between. Germline CDR1 reads GTSNPN; CDR2 reads SVGIG (reference sequence). CDR3 length equals 15 residues. This receptor was taken from a man between 18 and 35 years old in good health. What was sequenced was memory CD4+ T cells sorted from blood. The subset denotes: CD45RA-negative fraction. This chain links TRBV30 with TRBJ2-7; D may be TRBD1 (6 bases). This CDR3 reads CAWTPRTVSSYEQYF. DNA for the CDR3: TGTGCCTGGACCCCAAGGACAGTAAGCTCCTACGAGCAGTACTTC.